These 20 T cell receptor beta chains were sequenced from one sample in a study of blood T cell repertoires in COVID-19. TCRdb's copy holds only in-frame clones and misses some; the assay was immunoSEQ multiplex PCR. Here the sample spans some 70,000 clones, roughly 88% being singletons. Material: peripheral blood. The receptors stem from a human donor in a cohort sampled during active COVID-19.

This clone showed up just a few times. The genes are TRBV4-2 and TRBJ2-7; D possibly corresponds to TRBD1 (6 bases). This CDR3 comprises 15 residues. V was shortened by 0 bases and J by 0 bases, with 9 bases between the two germline ends. Germline values: CDR1 LGHNA, CDR2 YNFKEQ. CDR3 in amino acids: CASSQDTGNSYEQYF. Here the CDR3 DNA reads TGTGCCAGCAGCCAAGATACAGGGAACTCCTACGAGCAGTACTTC.

The chain recombines TRBV28 with TRBJ2-7, with D maybe TRBD2 (6 bases). This CDR3 comprises 16 residues. The germline V gene has CDR1 MDHEN and CDR2 SYDVKM. Trimming took 5 bases from V and 5 from J, leaving 22 bases between them. This CDR3 reads CASSPPSDGSSHEQYF. CDR3 nucleotide sequence: TGTGCCAGCAGTCCCCCTAGTGACGGGAGTTCGCACGAGCAGTACTTC.

This chain uses TRBV12-3 or TRBV12-4 with TRBJ1-1; unclear D gene. The CDR3 contains 12 residues. V lost 5 bases to trimming and J lost 8 bases, with 12 bases between them. The CDR3 nucleotides are TGTGCCAGCAGTCTAAGACAAGCCGAAGCTTTCTTT. It encodes CASSLRQAEAFF.

This chain links TRBV7-9 with TRBJ1-6; 10 bases agree with TRBD1. CDR1 is SEHNR and CDR2 is FQNEAQ in the germline V gene (reference sequence). This CDR3 comprises 14 residues. The V segment lost 5 bases and the J segment 7 bases; nucleotides outside the gene matches: 2. The DNA for the CDR3 is TGTGCCAGCAGCGGGGACAGGGGAAATTCACCCCTCCACTTT. Translation: CASSGDRGNSPLHF.

V usage is TRBV7-9 and J usage is TRBJ2-3; 13 bases are a match to TRBD2. The CDR3 loop spans 15 amino acids. Germline lookup yields CDR1 SEHNR and CDR2 FQNEAQ (reference sequence). J lost 3 bases, V lost 5 bases, and 2 bases had no gene match. Here the CDR3 DNA reads TGTGCCAGCAGCCCGACTAGCGGGGGGACAGATACGCAGTATTTT. This sequence encodes CASSPTSGGTDTQYF.

The chain joins TRBV12-3 or TRBV12-4 to TRBJ1-1, with 10 bases lining up with TRBD1. V trimming: 6 bases; J trimming: 6 bases; junction bases outside the gene matches: 4. The CDR3 consists of 13 residues. CDR3 in amino acids: CASRGTGAAEAFF. CDR3 nucleotide sequence: TGTGCCAGCAGAGGGACAGGGGCGGCTGAAGCTTTCTTT.

CDR3 nucleotide sequence: TGTGCCAGCAGCCCGCAGGGGGCTGGAACTGAAGCTTTCTTT. It encodes CASSPQGAGTEAFF. V gene TRBV7-9 combines with J gene TRBJ1-1, with TRBD1 identical over 8 bases. V was pared by 5 bases and J by 5 bases, with 7 bases of the junction left unmatched. This CDR3 spans 14 amino acids. Looked up from germline, CDR1 is SEHNR and CDR2 is FQNEAQ (reference sequence).

The J gene is TRBJ2-1, the V gene TRBV5-1; no reliable D call. Germline V gives CDR1 SGHRS, CDR2 YFSETQ. The V end was cut by 2 bases, the J end by 3 bases, with 9 bases between. This CDR3 spans 14 amino acids. CDR3 bases: TGCGCCAGCAGCTTTGAGGTCAGCTACAATGAGCAGTTCTTC. Translated: CASSFEVSYNEQFF.

This clone came up once. V is TRBV18 and J is TRBJ2-2; D unclear. Germline CDR1 and CDR2: KGHSH and LQKENI. The V gene lost 3 bases and the J gene lost 2 bases, with 10 bases spanning the gap. This CDR3 region has 15 residues. CDR3 bases: TGTGCCAGCTCACCCGACCAGGCTAACACCGGGGAGCTGTTTTTT. This sequence encodes CASSPDQANTGELFF.

This chain uses TRBV28 with TRBJ2-1; 10 nucleotides match TRBD1. Germline V gives CDR1 MDHEN, CDR2 SYDVKM. The CDR3 extends over 14 amino acids. The junction had 3 bases not matched to a gene; V was cut back by 7 bases and J by 3 bases. CDR3 nucleotide sequence: TGTGCCAGCATCCGGACAGGGGGCTACAATGAGCAGTTCTTC. Amino acid sequence: CASIRTGGYNEQFF.

J is TRBJ1-5 and V is TRBV5-6, with D perhaps TRBD1 (5 bases). Germline CDR1 reads SGHDT; CDR2 reads YYEEEE. The CDR3 has 15 amino acids. The V end lost 6 bases, the J end lost 0 bases, and 13 bases lay between the germline ends. The CDR3 DNA is TGTGCCAGCACCTGGACGGGGGATAGCAATCAGCCCCAGCATTTT. This translates into CASTWTGDSNQPQHF.

The V and J genes are TRBV9 and TRBJ1-2; 7 nucleotides line up with TRBD1. The germline gives CDR1 SGDLS, CDR2 YYNGEE. CDR3 length equals 15 residues. The ends lost 7 bases at V and 4 bases at J; junction bases unmatched: 13. The CDR3 is CASYDGQDAFYGYTF. The CDR3 nucleotides read TGTGCCAGCTATGATGGACAGGACGCTTTCTATGGCTACACCTTC.

CDR3 bases: TGTGCCAGCAGCCCTATAGGACACCCCTACGAGCAGTACTTC. This sequence encodes CASSPIGHPYEQYF. The V and J genes are TRBV7-9 and TRBJ2-7, with D perhaps matching TRBD1 (5 bases). From germline, CDR1 is SEHNR and CDR2 FQNEAQ (reference sequence). V was cut by 5 bases and J by 2 bases, with 13 bases left in between. This CDR3 spans 14 amino acids.

The sample holds one count of this clone. The CDR3 DNA sequence: TGTGCCAGCAGTCCCGGGACAGCTTACTATGGCTACACCTTC. It translates to CASSPGTAYYGYTF. This chain links TRBV2 with TRBJ1-2; 7 bases line up with TRBD1. Germline V gene sequence: CDR1 SNHLY, CDR2 FYNNEI. CDR3 length: 14 residues. The V and J ends lost 5 bases and 3 bases, in that order; junction bases with no gene match: 6.

As DNA, the CDR3 is TGTGCCAGCAGCTTCGGTGGGAGGTACGAGCAGTACTTC. Translated: CASSFGGRYEQYF. The chain links TRBV7-9 to TRBJ2-7, with a possible D match to TRBD2 (6 bases). Trimming pared 3 bases from V and 4 bases from J, leaving 10 bases between. The CDR3 is made up of 13 amino acids. Germline CDR1 reads SEHNR; CDR2 reads FQNEAQ (reference sequence).

The rearrangement uses TRBV5-4 and TRBJ1-6; D is undetermined. Deletions cut 0 bases from V and 7 bases from J, with 8 bases between. CDR3 size: 14 residues. Germline assignment: CDR1 SGHNT and CDR2 YYREEE (reference sequence). The CDR3 protein is CASSLEQQNSPLHF. The CDR3, as DNA: TGTGCCAGCAGCTTGGAACAGCAAAATTCACCCCTCCACTTT.

Note on this clone: This sample also contains other DNA sequences that code for the same CDR3. The DNA for the CDR3 is TGCGCCAGCAGCTTAGCACAGGGGCTCTATGGCTACACCTTC. Its protein is CASSLAQGLYGYTF. The chain combines TRBV5-1 with TRBJ1-2; TRBD1 aligns across 7 bases. The CDR3 spans 14 residues. Losses at the gene ends were 2 bases for V and 4 bases for J; bases not matched to a gene: 5. The germline V gene has CDR1 SGHRS and CDR2 YFSETQ.

V and J are TRBV5-6 and TRBJ1-1, with D unclear. Trimming took 1 base from V and 3 from J, leaving 19 bases between them. Germline assignment: CDR1 SGHDT and CDR2 YYEEEE. This CDR3 region has 17 residues. Here the CDR3 DNA reads TGTGCCAGCAGCTTGCGCCCCTCCGTTGGGAGAGACACTGAAGCTTTCTTT. Its protein product is CASSLRPSVGRDTEAFF. Complete variable domain (other parts from reference TRBV5-6 and TRBJ1-1): DAGVTQSPTHLIKTRGQQVTLRCSPKSGHDTVSWYQQALGQGPQFIFQYYEEEERQRGNFPDRFSGHQFPNYSSELNVNALLLGDSALYLCASSLRPSVGRDTEAFFGQGTRLTVV.

The rearrangement joins TRBV5-1 to TRBJ2-5; 14 bases line up with TRBD2. The CDR3 spans 16 residues. J lost 5 bases, V lost 4 bases, and 7 bases had no gene match. CDR1 is SGHRS, CDR2 YFSETQ, per germline. The DNA of the CDR3 is TGCGCCAGCAGCGAGGGGACTAGCGGGAGTGGGGAGACCCAGTACTTC. Protein: CASSEGTSGSGETQYF.

V and J are TRBV14 and TRBJ1-3; D may be TRBD1 (5 bases). CDR1 SGHDN and CDR2 FVKESK come from the germline V gene. V dropped 4 bases and J dropped 4 bases, with 14 bases sitting between them. The CDR3 runs to 15 residues. CDR3 bases: TGTGCCAGCAGCCGACGCGACAGTTTAGGAAACACCATATATTTT. It codes for CASSRRDSLGNTIYF.